This is a list of T cell receptor beta chains from one sample in a study of blood T cell repertoires in COVID-19. The table came from immunoSEQ multiplex PCR; TCRdb's copy has only in-frame clones and leaves some out. The table lists a few hundred thousand clones, around 89% of them singletons. Sequenced: PBMCs or T cells enriched from blood (not recorded which). The receptor set was obtained from a man aged 40-50 years who had recovered from COVID-19. Each CDR3 is given with its conserved first and last residue. The order of the fields is V gene, D gene, J gene, clone size, CDR3 protein, CDR3 DNA. A D gene is named only where the DNA matches it firmly. Size is stated for part of the rows, as once, few or many counts, or as a class when the clone is expanded.

v_call: TRBV5-1
d_call: TRBD1
j_call: TRBJ2-7
clone_size: .
cdr3_aa: CASSLDRGYEQYF
cdr3_nt: TGCGCCAGCAGCTTGGACAGGGGCTACGAGCAGTACTTC

v_call: TRBV21-1
d_call: .
j_call: TRBJ2-1
clone_size: once
cdr3_aa: CASSNSDPDLTSGGHAEQFF
cdr3_nt: TGTGCCAGCAGCAACTCCGACCCCGATTTGACTAGCGGGGGGCACGCTGAGCAGTTCTTC

v_call: TRBV9
d_call: .
j_call: TRBJ2-6
clone_size: .
cdr3_aa: CASSGTQDSLAGANVLTF
cdr3_nt: TGTGCCAGCAGCGGGACTCAGGACAGTCTAGCCGGGGCCAACGTCCTGACTTTC

v_call: TRBV10-2
d_call: TRBD2
j_call: TRBJ2-7
clone_size: .
cdr3_aa: CASTSAGGRWDEQYF
cdr3_nt: TGCGCCAGCACCTCAGCGGGAGGGCGCTGGGACGAGCAGTACTTC

v_call: TRBV18
d_call: .
j_call: TRBJ1-5
clone_size: .
cdr3_aa: CASSQQGSNQPQHF
cdr3_nt: TGTGCCAGCTCACAACAGGGATCCAATCAGCCCCAGCATTTT

v_call: TRBV13
d_call: TRBD1
j_call: TRBJ2-3
clone_size: .
cdr3_aa: CASSSFGTGDTDTQYF
cdr3_nt: TGTGCCAGCAGCTCCTTCGGGACAGGGGACACAGATACGCAGTATTTT

v_call: TRBV7-2
d_call: TRBD1
j_call: TRBJ2-4
clone_size: .
cdr3_aa: CASSPTSTGGKNIQYF
cdr3_nt: TGTGCCAGCAGCCCGACCTCGACAGGGGGTAAAAACATTCAGTACTTC

v_call: TRBV3-1/TRBV3-2
d_call: TRBD2
j_call: TRBJ2-7
clone_size: .
cdr3_aa: CASSQAGGPNEQYF
cdr3_nt: TGTGCCAGCAGCCAAGCGGGGGGACCCAACGAGCAGTACTTC

v_call: TRBV7-8
d_call: .
j_call: TRBJ2-2
clone_size: .
cdr3_aa: CASRNPGVSDTGELFF
cdr3_nt: TGTGCCAGCAGAAATCCAGGGGTGTCGGACACCGGGGAGCTGTTTTTT

v_call: TRBV5-1
d_call: TRBD2
j_call: TRBJ2-5
clone_size: .
cdr3_aa: CASSRLAVQETQYF
cdr3_nt: TGCGCCAGCAGTAGACTAGCGGTTCAAGAGACCCAGTACTTC

v_call: TRBV5-4
d_call: TRBD1
j_call: TRBJ2-1
clone_size: .
cdr3_aa: CASSFRDRGRNEQFF
cdr3_nt: TGTGCCAGCAGCTTCCGGGACAGGGGGCGGAATGAGCAGTTCTTC

v_call: TRBV5-1
d_call: .
j_call: TRBJ1-1
clone_size: .
cdr3_aa: CASSPPVGDTEAFF
cdr3_nt: TGCGCCAGCAGCCCTCCTGTAGGGGACACTGAAGCTTTCTTT

v_call: TRBV11-2
d_call: TRBD1
j_call: TRBJ1-4
clone_size: .
cdr3_aa: CASSFQGANEKLFF
cdr3_nt: TGTGCCAGCAGCTTCCAGGGGGCTAATGAAAAACTGTTTTTT

v_call: TRBV29-1
d_call: .
j_call: TRBJ2-6
clone_size: .
cdr3_aa: CSVEGGAGNSSGANVLTF
cdr3_nt: TGCAGCGTTGAAGGGGGAGCGGGCAACAGCTCTGGGGCCAACGTCCTGACTTTC

v_call: TRBV2
d_call: .
j_call: TRBJ2-3
clone_size: .
cdr3_aa: CASSEGGLSTDTQYF
cdr3_nt: TGTGCCAGCAGTGAAGGGGGACTCAGCACAGATACGCAGTATTTT

v_call: TRBV28
d_call: .
j_call: TRBJ2-7
clone_size: .
cdr3_aa: CASSLSGTYEQYF
cdr3_nt: TGTGCCAGCAGTTTATCGGGGACCTACGAGCAGTACTTC

v_call: TRBV7-2
d_call: TRBD1
j_call: TRBJ2-3
clone_size: .
cdr3_aa: CASSRTGLADTQYF
cdr3_nt: TGTGCCAGCAGCCGGACAGGGTTGGCAGATACGCAGTATTTT

v_call: TRBV30
d_call: .
j_call: TRBJ1-4
clone_size: once
cdr3_aa: CAWSVDIATNEKLFF
cdr3_nt: TGTGCCTGGAGTGTGGACATTGCAACTAATGAAAAACTGTTTTTT

v_call: TRBV5-5
d_call: .
j_call: TRBJ2-3
clone_size: .
cdr3_aa: CATALVGTLTDTQYF
cdr3_nt: TGTGCCACCGCGTTAGTAGGGACACTCACAGATACGCAGTATTTT

v_call: TRBV2
d_call: .
j_call: TRBJ1-2
clone_size: .
cdr3_aa: CASTSGGDQALYGYTF
cdr3_nt: TGTGCCAGCACCTCCGGCGGGGACCAGGCCCTGTATGGCTACACCTTC

v_call: TRBV12-5
d_call: TRBD1
j_call: TRBJ2-7
clone_size: few
cdr3_aa: CASGSTSGTGEYEQYF
cdr3_nt: TGTGCTAGTGGTTCGACCTCCGGGACAGGGGAATACGAGCAGTACTTC

v_call: TRBV7-2
d_call: TRBD2
j_call: TRBJ2-7
clone_size: .
cdr3_aa: CASSTSGSPFEQYF
cdr3_nt: TGTGCCAGCAGCACGAGCGGGAGCCCTTTCGAGCAGTACTTC

v_call: TRBV5-8
d_call: TRBD1
j_call: TRBJ1-1
clone_size: .
cdr3_aa: CASRTGQGDTEAFF
cdr3_nt: TGTGCCAGCAGAACAGGACAGGGAGACACTGAAGCTTTCTTT

v_call: TRBV28
d_call: .
j_call: TRBJ1-2
clone_size: .
cdr3_aa: CASSFSVSNYGYTF
cdr3_nt: TGTGCCAGCAGTTTTTCCGTCAGTAACTATGGCTACACCTTC

v_call: TRBV5-4
d_call: TRBD1
j_call: TRBJ2-3
clone_size: .
cdr3_aa: CASSTRTGIGTDTQYF
cdr3_nt: TGTGCCAGCAGCACACGGACAGGGATCGGCACAGATACGCAGTATTTT

v_call: TRBV27
d_call: .
j_call: TRBJ2-5
clone_size: .
cdr3_aa: CASSLQQQETQYF
cdr3_nt: TGTGCCAGCAGTTTACAACAGCAAGAGACCCAGTACTTC

v_call: TRBV18
d_call: .
j_call: TRBJ1-2
clone_size: once
cdr3_aa: CASSGGNYGYTF
cdr3_nt: TGTGCCAGCTCAGGGGGGAACTATGGCTACACCTTC

v_call: TRBV15
d_call: TRBD1
j_call: TRBJ1-5
clone_size: few
cdr3_aa: CATSRGGQGRQPQHF
cdr3_nt: TGTGCCACCAGCAGAGGGGGACAGGGGCGTCAGCCCCAGCATTTT

v_call: TRBV28
d_call: TRBD1
j_call: TRBJ1-6
clone_size: .
cdr3_aa: CASSPPTTGISSYNSPLHF
cdr3_nt: TGTGCCAGCAGTCCACCCACGACAGGGATTAGCTCCTATAATTCACCCCTCCACTTT

v_call: TRBV28
d_call: TRBD2
j_call: TRBJ2-5
clone_size: .
cdr3_aa: CASSLAGGPRETQYF
cdr3_nt: TGTGCCAGCAGTTTAGCGGGAGGACCCAGAGAGACCCAGTACTTC

v_call: TRBV15
d_call: TRBD2
j_call: TRBJ2-1
clone_size: .
cdr3_aa: CATKASGAYNEQFF
cdr3_nt: TGTGCCACCAAAGCGAGCGGGGCGTACAATGAGCAGTTCTTC

v_call: TRBV4-3
d_call: TRBD1
j_call: TRBJ1-4
clone_size: once
cdr3_aa: CASSLLGTGNEKLFF
cdr3_nt: TGCGCCAGCAGCCTTCTCGGGACAGGGAATGAAAAACTGTTTTTT

v_call: TRBV5-1
d_call: .
j_call: TRBJ1-1
clone_size: .
cdr3_aa: CASSAGDLGNTEAFF
cdr3_nt: TGCGCCAGCAGCGCCGGGGACTTGGGTAACACTGAAGCTTTCTTT

v_call: TRBV6-5
d_call: .
j_call: TRBJ2-1
clone_size: .
cdr3_aa: CASSYTGRLYNEQFF
cdr3_nt: TGTGCCAGCAGTTACACGGGAAGGCTATACAATGAGCAGTTCTTC

v_call: TRBV28
d_call: TRBD2
j_call: TRBJ2-7
clone_size: .
cdr3_aa: CASSRRASGRYEQYF
cdr3_nt: TGTGCCAGCAGTCGTCGGGCTAGCGGGAGATACGAGCAGTACTTC

v_call: TRBV4-1
d_call: .
j_call: TRBJ2-2
clone_size: .
cdr3_aa: CASSQSVGGKVAGELFF
cdr3_nt: TGCGCCAGCAGCCAGTCGGTCGGGGGTAAAGTAGCCGGGGAGCTGTTTTTT

v_call: TRBV19
d_call: .
j_call: TRBJ2-1
clone_size: .
cdr3_aa: CASSIITDRQDEQFF
cdr3_nt: TGTGCCAGTAGTATAATTACAGACAGACAGGACGAGCAGTTCTTC

v_call: TRBV6-5
d_call: .
j_call: TRBJ1-6
clone_size: few
cdr3_aa: CASSYGGAANSPLHF
cdr3_nt: TGTGCCAGCAGTTACGGGGGGGCTGCTAATTCACCCCTCCACTTT

v_call: TRBV6-5
d_call: .
j_call: TRBJ2-7
clone_size: .
cdr3_aa: CASSYSRSSSYEQYF
cdr3_nt: TGTGCCAGCAGTTACTCGAGGTCCAGTAGCTACGAGCAGTACTTC

v_call: TRBV6-2/TRBV6-3
d_call: TRBD1
j_call: TRBJ1-6
clone_size: .
cdr3_aa: CASSYGGGGSPLHF
cdr3_nt: TGTGCCAGCAGTTACGGAGGGGGCGGCTCACCCCTCCACTTT

v_call: TRBV6-4
d_call: .
j_call: TRBJ2-3
clone_size: .
cdr3_aa: CASSTTGTTDTQYF
cdr3_nt: TGTGCCAGCAGTACGACAGGTACCACAGATACGCAGTATTTT

v_call: TRBV14
d_call: .
j_call: TRBJ2-3
clone_size: .
cdr3_aa: CASSQDWLDLDTQYF
cdr3_nt: TGTGCCAGCAGCCAAGACTGGTTAGACTTAGATACGCAGTATTTT

v_call: TRBV5-1
d_call: TRBD1
j_call: TRBJ1-1
clone_size: .
cdr3_aa: CASSLAENRGLTEAFF
cdr3_nt: TGCGCCAGCAGCTTGGCCGAAAACAGGGGGCTCACTGAAGCTTTCTTT

v_call: TRBV19
d_call: TRBD1
j_call: TRBJ2-7
clone_size: .
cdr3_aa: CASSITGQGNHEQYF
cdr3_nt: TGTGCCAGTAGTATAACAGGACAGGGGAACCACGAGCAGTACTTC

v_call: TRBV18
d_call: .
j_call: TRBJ1-5
clone_size: .
cdr3_aa: CASSPSGYSNQPQHF
cdr3_nt: TGTGCCAGCTCACCATCGGGGTATAGCAATCAGCCCCAGCATTTT

v_call: TRBV6-2/TRBV6-3
d_call: TRBD1
j_call: TRBJ1-5
clone_size: few
cdr3_aa: CASSYPLTTGGTQPQHF
cdr3_nt: TGTGCCAGCAGTTACCCACTAACCACAGGGGGCACTCAGCCCCAGCATTTT

v_call: TRBV6-4
d_call: TRBD1
j_call: TRBJ1-2
clone_size: .
cdr3_aa: CASSLEGRGVDGYTF
cdr3_nt: TGTGCCAGCAGTCTCGAGGGCAGGGGGGTCGATGGCTACACCTTC

v_call: TRBV27
d_call: .
j_call: TRBJ2-6
clone_size: .
cdr3_aa: CASSFAYSGANVLTF
cdr3_nt: TGTGCCAGCAGTTTTGCCTATTCTGGGGCCAACGTCCTGACTTTC

v_call: TRBV7-8
d_call: .
j_call: TRBJ1-6
clone_size: .
cdr3_aa: CASSLQGQNNSPLHF
cdr3_nt: TGTGCCAGCAGCTTACAGGGGCAGAATAATTCACCCCTCCACTTT

v_call: TRBV25-1
d_call: TRBD1
j_call: TRBJ2-7
clone_size: .
cdr3_aa: CASSETGTGDYEQYF
cdr3_nt: TGTGCCAGCAGTGAAACCGGGACAGGAGACTACGAGCAGTACTTC